Sequencing of this TCR beta chain was carried out in a study of shared clonotypes between healthy human individuals (dated by TCRdb to the early 2020s). For context, the study as a whole: A few men and a couple of women, aged 18 to 49 years, made up the cohort. For each donor, CD4 naive and CD4 memory were each run on three plates, CD8 naive on two plates, and CD8 memory on one plate. Blood TCR repertoires of about five healthy adults were deeply sequenced to estimate repertoire size and the extent of clonotype sharing between individuals. To increase sequencing depth and limit assay-specific biases, TCR repertoire library preparation and sequencing were carried out by different laboratories using diverse techniques. Between about 0.85 and 8.9 billion PBMCs per donor were obtained by leukapheresis.

TCR CDR3 regions were amplified from genomic DNA by multiplex PCR using the deep immunoSEQ assay. Genomic DNA extracted from each cell subset was distributed evenly over all wells of several immunoSEQ 96-well plates, and each plate served as one replicate. For sorted subsets, approximately 200 ng of genomic DNA, equivalent to 30,000 or so T cell genomes, went into each replicate PCR. Purified libraries were measured with a Qubit 3.0 fluorometer, size-checked on a Bioanalyzer 2100, and measured again with the KAPA Library Quantification kit. A separate single-read 150-cycle Illumina NextSeq 550 flow cell was used to sequence each immunoSEQ 96-well plate. In the source study's methods: Because the immunoSEQ output included only junctional sequences and no quality scores, the filtering could not be the same as the filtering used for full-length reads. Sequences were annotated with PyIR, a Python wrapper for IgBLAST v1.9, using IMGT germline references to assign V/J genes and CDR3. Reads were filtered out if the reads had weak V/J assignments (E-value above 1e-6), no CDR3, stop codons, out-of-frame junctions, or ambiguous translated residues. V3J clonotypes were defined by identical inferred V gene, J gene, and CDR3 amino acid sequence. The percentage overlap between two repertoires was calculated by dividing the number of shared unique clonotypes by the size of the smaller repertoire. Three approaches were used to assess repertoire richness: RTK rarefaction, the Chao1 estimator, and Recon v2.1 estimates of unobserved clonotypes. Generation probabilities were computed with OLGA for all TCRbeta clonotypes obtained by the gDNA method from a few donors. This is the immuneACCESS table as TCRdb keeps it, with only in-frame sequences that have V and J called. A part of the clones is gone; compared with another copy, unresolved V genes explain less than half, and the rest is unexplained. D and trimming were read from the DNA, whereas the V and J calls and clone size are those reported in that table. This sample has approximately 2,000,000 clones in its table, and about 94% of those were observed once. The top ten clonotypes cover over 1.5% of the sample.

As concerns this clone: Its binding antigen is unknown. Base-call qualities are not available, and no considerably larger clone is one nucleotide away.

From the cysteine through the phenylalanine, the CDR3 covers 15 amino acids. Just the 45-base CDR3 DNA is kept, in frame starting at base 1. CDR1 SGHTA and CDR2 FQGTGA are derived from the germline V gene. From V the trimming removes 6 bases and from J it removes 4 bases, while the gene matches leave 5 bases of the junction unaccounted for. Findings and caveats that apply to the study as a whole: When a handful of donors were compared, the shared fraction of clonotypes was around 5% for naive CD4, around 3.6% for naive CD8, 2.3% for memory CD4, and 0.35% to 0.5% for memory CD8. Pairwise subsampling led to the expectation that sequencing depth would affect the degree of clonotype sharing among donors. Estimated clonotype richness was generally larger for naive than for memory subsets. Even with the large sequencing depth, rarefaction of the sorted-subset datasets indicated that sequencing was incomplete. The genetic and exposure-history diversity represented was limited by the small number of donors. Sampling was restricted to blood, and TCR repertoires in tissues likely differ from the TCR repertoires found in blood. Clonotypes shared by all four sorted-subset donors showed higher generation probabilities than non-shared clonotypes.

CD8 naive samples were CD45RO-negative cells positively selected for CCR7, giving a CD45RA+CCR7+ population that excluded TemRA cells. The donors were healthy, HIV-negative adults with no recently reported acute infections or vaccinations. Every donor was a Caucasian adult living in Nashville, Tennessee, USA. After blood collection by leukapheresis, PBMCs were isolated using Ficoll-Histopaque density gradient centrifugation and then cryopreserved in the vapor phase of liquid nitrogen. Analytical flow cytometry was used to check the purity and quantity of every magnetically sorted T cell population. Genomic DNA was isolated from each sorted fraction and quantified by UV absorbance on a Nanodrop 2000c.

The chain couples TRBV7-3 to TRBJ2-3; TRBD2 aligns with 12 central bases. The sequenced material came from naive CD8+ T cells from PBMCs. The cell subset or site label on this specimen signifies: CD45RA+CCR7+. The TCR was taken from a man aged 18 to 35 in good health. Some clones in this sample may be carry-over from other donors' samples. The bases are TGTGCCAGCAGTCCCGGGACTAGCGGGTCAGATACGCAGTATTTT. This sequence encodes CASSPGTSGSDTQYF.